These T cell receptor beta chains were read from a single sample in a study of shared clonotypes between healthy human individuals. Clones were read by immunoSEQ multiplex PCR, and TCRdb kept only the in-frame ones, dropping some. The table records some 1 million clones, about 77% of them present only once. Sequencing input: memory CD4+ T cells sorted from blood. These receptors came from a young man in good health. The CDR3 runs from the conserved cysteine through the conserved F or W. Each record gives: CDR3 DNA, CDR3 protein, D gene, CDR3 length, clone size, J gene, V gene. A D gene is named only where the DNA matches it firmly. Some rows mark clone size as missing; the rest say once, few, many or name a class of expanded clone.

CDR3nt: TGCAGCGTTGAGGCGGGCTGGGATGAGCAGTTCTTC
CDR3aa: CSVEAGWDEQFF
d_gene: -
len: 12
abundance: -
j_gene: TRBJ2-1
v_gene: TRBV29-1

CDR3nt: TGTGCCACCAGCAGAGATAGGGGGCCGAACACTGAAGCTTTCTTT
CDR3aa: CATSRDRGPNTEAFF
d_gene: TRBD1
len: 15
abundance: few
j_gene: TRBJ1-1
v_gene: TRBV15

CDR3nt: TGTGCCAGCAGCGTCGGGACTCAAACTTACAATGAGCAGTTCTTC
CDR3aa: CASSVGTQTYNEQFF
d_gene: -
len: 15
abundance: -
j_gene: TRBJ2-1
v_gene: TRBV9

CDR3nt: TGTGCCACCTCGGACGGGGCTGTGCCCTACGAGCAGTACTTC
CDR3aa: CATSDGAVPYEQYF
d_gene: -
len: 14
abundance: -
j_gene: TRBJ2-7
v_gene: TRBV6-5

CDR3nt: TGTGCCAGCAGTGAACGGGCTAGCGGGAGAGGCGGTCGTAGCACAGATACGCAGTATTTT
CDR3aa: CASSERASGRGGRSTDTQYF
d_gene: TRBD2
len: 20
abundance: -
j_gene: TRBJ2-3
v_gene: TRBV6-1

CDR3nt: TGTGCCAGTAGTATAGAGGGCTTACGTCGAGCTTTCTTT
CDR3aa: CASSIEGLRRAFF
d_gene: -
len: 13
abundance: once
j_gene: TRBJ1-1
v_gene: TRBV19

CDR3nt: TGCGCCAGCAGCTTGGTTGCAGCAATCGGGGAGACCCAGTACTTC
CDR3aa: CASSLVAAIGETQYF
d_gene: -
len: 15
abundance: -
j_gene: TRBJ2-5
v_gene: TRBV5-1

CDR3nt: TGTGCCAGCAGACTAATAGCGGGGGGGCCGTCAGATACGCAGTATTTT
CDR3aa: CASRLIAGGPSDTQYF
d_gene: TRBD2
len: 16
abundance: -
j_gene: TRBJ2-3
v_gene: TRBV4-2

CDR3nt: TGTGCCAGCAGTCCCCAGGGGGCTTCAGGTCAGCCCCAGCATTTT
CDR3aa: CASSPQGASGQPQHF
d_gene: TRBD1
len: 15
abundance: -
j_gene: TRBJ1-5
v_gene: TRBV6-6

CDR3nt: TGTGCCATCAGTGGGACGATCGGGACTAGGGACTCCTACAATGAGCAGTTCTTC
CDR3aa: CAISGTIGTRDSYNEQFF
d_gene: TRBD2
len: 18
abundance: -
j_gene: TRBJ2-1
v_gene: TRBV10-3

CDR3nt: TGTGCCAGCAGCTCCCCCGGGACAGGGCTCTCACCCCTCCACTTT
CDR3aa: CASSSPGTGLSPLHF
d_gene: TRBD1
len: 15
abundance: once
j_gene: TRBJ1-6
v_gene: TRBV7-8

CDR3nt: TGTGCCAGCAGCTTGATGAGCAACTACGAGCAGTATTTC
CDR3aa: CASSLMSNYEQYF
d_gene: -
len: 13
abundance: once
j_gene: TRBJ2-7
v_gene: TRBV5-6

CDR3nt: TGTGCCAGCAGCTTACAGGTCGATCAGCCCCAGCATTTT
CDR3aa: CASSLQVDQPQHF
d_gene: -
len: 13
abundance: -
j_gene: TRBJ1-5
v_gene: TRBV7-2

CDR3nt: TGTGCCAGCAGGGGACAGGGGTCTCAGCCCCAGCATTTT
CDR3aa: CASRGQGSQPQHF
d_gene: TRBD1
len: 13
abundance: -
j_gene: TRBJ1-5
v_gene: TRBV2

CDR3nt: TGTGCCAGCAAGACTAGCGGGAGTTCCTCCGAGCAGTACTTC
CDR3aa: CASKTSGSSSEQYF
d_gene: TRBD2
len: 14
abundance: few
j_gene: TRBJ2-7
v_gene: TRBV7-9

CDR3nt: TGTGCCAGCAGTTTATCGGCAGGGGAGAGTCAGCCCCAGCATTTT
CDR3aa: CASSLSAGESQPQHF
d_gene: -
len: 15
abundance: -
j_gene: TRBJ1-5
v_gene: TRBV27

CDR3nt: TGTGCCTGGAGTGTACGAGGGACTGAAGCTTTCTTT
CDR3aa: CAWSVRGTEAFF
d_gene: -
len: 12
abundance: -
j_gene: TRBJ1-1
v_gene: TRBV30

CDR3nt: TGTGCCAGCAGTCCCGGACAGGCCAGGGGCTACACCTTC
CDR3aa: CASSPGQARGYTF
d_gene: TRBD1
len: 13
abundance: few
j_gene: TRBJ1-2
v_gene: TRBV6-5

CDR3nt: TGTGCCAGTAGTCTACTAGGGTCCCCCACAGATACGCAGTATTTT
CDR3aa: CASSLLGSPTDTQYF
d_gene: -
len: 15
abundance: -
j_gene: TRBJ2-3
v_gene: TRBV19

CDR3nt: TGTGCCAGCAGCTTAGGAGGCGGGGGAGGTGTTGAGCAGTTCTTC
CDR3aa: CASSLGGGGGVEQFF
d_gene: TRBD2
len: 15
abundance: few
j_gene: TRBJ2-1
v_gene: TRBV11-2

CDR3nt: TGTGCCTGGAGTGCGCAGTTCAATGAGCAGTTCTTC
CDR3aa: CAWSAQFNEQFF
d_gene: -
len: 12
abundance: -
j_gene: TRBJ2-1
v_gene: TRBV30

CDR3nt: TGTGCCAGTAGTGGTACACCGCTAGGGAACACTGAAGCTTTCTTT
CDR3aa: CASSGTPLGNTEAFF
d_gene: -
len: 15
abundance: -
j_gene: TRBJ1-1
v_gene: TRBV19